Listed below are T cell receptor beta chains from one sample, sequenced in a study of shared clonotypes between healthy human individuals. Measured with immunoSEQ multiplex PCR; TCRdb has only the in-frame clones, and not every one. This table has about 510,000 clones, 75% to 85% appearing once. Source material: PBMCs. These receptor sequences come from a woman between 35 and 50 years old in good health. Some clones in this sample may be carry-over from other donors' samples. CDR3s include the opening cysteine and the closing phenylalanine or tryptophan. A D gene is named only where the DNA matches it firmly. Not every row has a clone size; where given, it reads once, few, many or a size class.

V gene: TRBV29-1
CDR3 length: 13
D gene: -
J gene: TRBJ2-7
clone size: -
CDR3 protein: CSVAWDITYEQYF
CDR3 DNA: TGCAGCGTGGCGTGGGATATTACCTACGAGCAGTACTTC

V gene: TRBV5-1
CDR3 length: 15
D gene: TRBD1
J gene: TRBJ2-7
clone size: -
CDR3 protein: CASASTGTGLYEQYF
CDR3 DNA: TGCGCCAGCGCTAGCACCGGGACAGGACTCTACGAGCAGTACTTC

V gene: TRBV7-2
CDR3 length: 13
D gene: TRBD1
J gene: TRBJ2-7
clone size: -
CDR3 protein: CASSSNRGQEQYF
CDR3 DNA: TGTGCCAGCAGCTCTAACAGGGGGCAGGAGCAGTACTTC

V gene: TRBV4-3
CDR3 length: 15
D gene: -
J gene: TRBJ2-1
clone size: -
CDR3 protein: CASSQDRDPVLEQFF
CDR3 DNA: TGCGCCAGCAGCCAAGACCGGGACCCCGTATTGGAGCAGTTCTTC

V gene: TRBV28
CDR3 length: 15
D gene: -
J gene: TRBJ2-2
clone size: -
CDR3 protein: CASTPRQGGTGELFF
CDR3 DNA: TGTGCCAGCACTCCCCGACAGGGAGGCACCGGGGAGCTGTTTTTT

V gene: TRBV19
CDR3 length: 18
D gene: -
J gene: TRBJ2-6
clone size: many
CDR3 protein: CASSIPGRKATGANVLTF
CDR3 DNA: TGTGCCAGTAGTATTCCGGGACGGAAAGCCACCGGGGCCAACGTCCTGACTTTC

V gene: TRBV11-2
CDR3 length: 15
D gene: -
J gene: TRBJ2-1
clone size: once
CDR3 protein: CASSLEPLSYNEQFF
CDR3 DNA: TGTGCCAGCAGCTTAGAGCCGCTTTCCTACAATGAGCAGTTCTTC

V gene: TRBV9
CDR3 length: 16
D gene: TRBD1
J gene: TRBJ1-4
clone size: -
CDR3 protein: CASSVGTGGGSEKLFF
CDR3 DNA: TGTGCCAGCAGCGTAGGGACAGGGGGTGGTAGTGAAAAACTGTTTTTT

V gene: TRBV28
CDR3 length: 17
D gene: TRBD2
J gene: TRBJ2-1
clone size: -
CDR3 protein: CASTGRSSGSLSNEQFF
CDR3 DNA: TGTGCCAGCACCGGGCGGTCTAGCGGGAGTTTATCCAATGAGCAGTTCTTC

V gene: TRBV20-1
CDR3 length: 11
D gene: -
J gene: TRBJ1-2
clone size: many
CDR3 protein: CSAGRGEGYTF
CDR3 DNA: TGCAGTGCCGGACGTGGGGAAGGCTACACCTTC

V gene: TRBV6-1
CDR3 length: 14
D gene: -
J gene: TRBJ2-1
clone size: -
CDR3 protein: CASSERSLNNEQFF
CDR3 DNA: TGTGCCAGCAGTGAAAGGTCCCTCAACAATGAGCAGTTCTTC

V gene: TRBV18
CDR3 length: 13
D gene: -
J gene: TRBJ2-1
clone size: -
CDR3 protein: CASSPPSSHEQFF
CDR3 DNA: TGTGCCAGCTCACCACCTTCGAGTCATGAGCAGTTCTTC

V gene: TRBV7-5
CDR3 length: 15
D gene: -
J gene: TRBJ2-5
clone size: -
CDR3 protein: CVRSLPSRVRETQYF
CDR3 DNA: TGTGTCAGAAGCTTGCCCTCCAGGGTCCGTGAGACCCAGTACTTC

V gene: TRBV5-6
CDR3 length: 17
D gene: -
J gene: TRBJ2-3
clone size: -
CDR3 protein: CASSLAGVGASTDTQYF
CDR3 DNA: TGTGCCAGCAGCTTGGCCGGGGTGGGGGCTAGCACAGATACGCAGTATTTT

V gene: TRBV18
CDR3 length: 16
D gene: TRBD1
J gene: TRBJ2-7
clone size: -
CDR3 protein: CASSSQSPGQAGEQYF
CDR3 DNA: TGTGCCAGCTCATCTCAATCACCGGGACAGGCGGGCGAGCAGTACTTC

V gene: TRBV6-5
CDR3 length: 15
D gene: -
J gene: TRBJ2-3
clone size: -
CDR3 protein: CASSFGRPSTDTQYF
CDR3 DNA: TGTGCCAGCAGTTTCGGGCGGCCTAGCACAGATACGCAGTATTTT

V gene: TRBV7-9
CDR3 length: 11
D gene: -
J gene: TRBJ2-1
clone size: -
CDR3 protein: CASSLEGEQFF
CDR3 DNA: TGTGCCAGCAGCTTAGAGGGTGAGCAGTTCTTC

V gene: TRBV15
CDR3 length: 16
D gene: TRBD1
J gene: TRBJ2-7
clone size: -
CDR3 protein: CATSRAGTGVAYEQYF
CDR3 DNA: TGTGCCACCAGCAGAGCCGGGACAGGGGTTGCCTACGAGCAGTACTTC

V gene: TRBV5-1
CDR3 length: 14
D gene: TRBD1
J gene: TRBJ1-1
clone size: -
CDR3 protein: CASSQTGGSTEAFF
CDR3 DNA: TGCGCCAGCAGCCAAACAGGGGGGTCCACTGAAGCTTTCTTT

V gene: TRBV13
CDR3 length: 17
D gene: -
J gene: TRBJ2-3
clone size: -
CDR3 protein: CASSLRFRESGTDTQYF
CDR3 DNA: TGTGCCAGCAGCTTAAGGTTTCGAGAATCCGGCACAGATACGCAGTATTTT

V gene: TRBV5-8
CDR3 length: 13
D gene: -
J gene: TRBJ1-2
clone size: few
CDR3 protein: CASSLSGTYGYTF
CDR3 DNA: TGTGCCAGCAGCTTAAGTGGGACTTATGGCTACACCTTC

V gene: TRBV7-9
CDR3 length: 13
D gene: -
J gene: TRBJ1-5
clone size: -
CDR3 protein: CASSFESNQPQHF
CDR3 DNA: TGTGCCAGCAGCTTTGAAAGCAATCAGCCCCAGCATTTT

V gene: TRBV5-6
CDR3 length: 16
D gene: TRBD2
J gene: TRBJ2-1
clone size: few
CDR3 protein: CASSLGFSGSSGEQFF
CDR3 DNA: TGTGCCAGCAGCTTGGGGTTTAGCGGGAGTTCAGGTGAGCAGTTCTTC

V gene: TRBV5-1
CDR3 length: 15
D gene: TRBD1
J gene: TRBJ1-1
clone size: once
CDR3 protein: CASSLMTGSGTEAFF
CDR3 DNA: TGCGCCAGCAGCTTGATGACAGGGTCGGGCACTGAAGCTTTCTTT

V gene: TRBV7-3
CDR3 length: 13
D gene: -
J gene: TRBJ1-5
clone size: -
CDR3 protein: CASSLASGQPQHF
CDR3 DNA: TGTGCCAGCAGCTTAGCGTCGGGGCAGCCCCAGCATTTT

V gene: TRBV4-3
CDR3 length: 14
D gene: -
J gene: TRBJ2-1
clone size: -
CDR3 protein: CASSQKSPLAEQFF
CDR3 DNA: TGCGCCAGCAGCCAGAAGTCCCCTTTAGCGGAGCAGTTCTTC

V gene: TRBV27
CDR3 length: 12
D gene: -
J gene: TRBJ2-7
clone size: -
CDR3 protein: CASSSPSYEQYF
CDR3 DNA: TGTGCCAGCAGTTCGCCCTCCTACGAGCAGTACTTC

V gene: TRBV11-2
CDR3 length: 11
D gene: -
J gene: TRBJ2-5
clone size: -
CDR3 protein: CASSFVETQYF
CDR3 DNA: TGTGCCAGCAGCTTTGTAGAGACCCAGTACTTC

V gene: TRBV19
CDR3 length: 13
D gene: -
J gene: TRBJ1-4
clone size: -
CDR3 protein: CASSRTGREKLFF
CDR3 DNA: TGTGCCAGTTCCCGGACGGGGCGGGAAAAACTGTTTTTT

V gene: TRBV30
CDR3 length: 16
D gene: -
J gene: TRBJ1-4
clone size: -
CDR3 protein: CAWSVRGFSDDEKLFF
CDR3 DNA: TGTGCCTGGAGTGTACGGGGTTTTTCGGACGATGAAAAACTGTTTTTT

V gene: TRBV4-1
CDR3 length: 17
D gene: -
J gene: TRBJ2-3
clone size: -
CDR3 protein: CASSQEPSGPSTDTQYF
CDR3 DNA: TGCGCCAGCAGCCAAGAACCCAGCGGGCCCAGCACAGATACGCAGTATTTT

V gene: TRBV5-6
CDR3 length: 13
D gene: -
J gene: TRBJ1-1
clone size: -
CDR3 protein: CASSAQGNTEAFF
CDR3 DNA: TGTGCCAGCAGCGCCCAGGGGAACACTGAAGCTTTCTTT

V gene: TRBV19
CDR3 length: 14
D gene: -
J gene: TRBJ2-7
clone size: -
CDR3 protein: CASSTTPSSYEQYF
CDR3 DNA: TGTGCCAGTAGTACGACACCAAGCTCCTACGAGCAGTACTTC

V gene: TRBV5-1
CDR3 length: 16
D gene: -
J gene: TRBJ2-7
clone size: -
CDR3 protein: CASSLLRDPSSYEQYF
CDR3 DNA: TGCGCCAGCAGCTTGTTGCGGGACCCAAGCTCCTACGAGCAGTACTTC

V gene: TRBV5-6
CDR3 length: 13
D gene: -
J gene: TRBJ2-7
clone size: few
CDR3 protein: CASSYAGNYEQYF
CDR3 DNA: TGTGCCAGCAGCTACGCCGGGAACTACGAGCAGTACTTC